This T cell receptor (beta chain) originates from a study of technical replicates of blood from a handful of donors (dated by TCRdb to about 2017). Note on this clone: What this receptor recognizes is not known. No base qualities exist here, and no much larger clone lies one base off it.

Library prep was done by the immunoSEQ multiplex PCR assay. TCRdb obtained this table from immuneACCESS and retained in-frame rearrangements with V and J assigned. These tables miss some clones; where compared with another copy, unresolved V genes account for less than half of the shortfall, and the remainder is unexplained. For this sample there are tens of thousands of clones; roughly 90% appear just once. The ten top clones hold 0.39% of the sample. The CDR3 goes from the cysteine to the phenylalanine over 11 residues. Only the CDR3 portion is preserved as DNA: 33 bases, with reading frame beginning at the first base. Trimming removed 9 bases from V and 0 bases from J, leaving 3 bases between the germline ends. From the germline V gene, CDR1 is MDHEN and CDR2 is SYDVKM.

The sequence came from a human donor in good health. The sequenced sample consisted of T cells isolated from PBMCs. The chain is made from TRBV28 and TRBJ1-3; no D gene call is confident. In nucleotides, the sequence is TGTGCCAGTTACTCTGGAAACACCATATATTTT. Translated, it gives CASYSGNTIYF.